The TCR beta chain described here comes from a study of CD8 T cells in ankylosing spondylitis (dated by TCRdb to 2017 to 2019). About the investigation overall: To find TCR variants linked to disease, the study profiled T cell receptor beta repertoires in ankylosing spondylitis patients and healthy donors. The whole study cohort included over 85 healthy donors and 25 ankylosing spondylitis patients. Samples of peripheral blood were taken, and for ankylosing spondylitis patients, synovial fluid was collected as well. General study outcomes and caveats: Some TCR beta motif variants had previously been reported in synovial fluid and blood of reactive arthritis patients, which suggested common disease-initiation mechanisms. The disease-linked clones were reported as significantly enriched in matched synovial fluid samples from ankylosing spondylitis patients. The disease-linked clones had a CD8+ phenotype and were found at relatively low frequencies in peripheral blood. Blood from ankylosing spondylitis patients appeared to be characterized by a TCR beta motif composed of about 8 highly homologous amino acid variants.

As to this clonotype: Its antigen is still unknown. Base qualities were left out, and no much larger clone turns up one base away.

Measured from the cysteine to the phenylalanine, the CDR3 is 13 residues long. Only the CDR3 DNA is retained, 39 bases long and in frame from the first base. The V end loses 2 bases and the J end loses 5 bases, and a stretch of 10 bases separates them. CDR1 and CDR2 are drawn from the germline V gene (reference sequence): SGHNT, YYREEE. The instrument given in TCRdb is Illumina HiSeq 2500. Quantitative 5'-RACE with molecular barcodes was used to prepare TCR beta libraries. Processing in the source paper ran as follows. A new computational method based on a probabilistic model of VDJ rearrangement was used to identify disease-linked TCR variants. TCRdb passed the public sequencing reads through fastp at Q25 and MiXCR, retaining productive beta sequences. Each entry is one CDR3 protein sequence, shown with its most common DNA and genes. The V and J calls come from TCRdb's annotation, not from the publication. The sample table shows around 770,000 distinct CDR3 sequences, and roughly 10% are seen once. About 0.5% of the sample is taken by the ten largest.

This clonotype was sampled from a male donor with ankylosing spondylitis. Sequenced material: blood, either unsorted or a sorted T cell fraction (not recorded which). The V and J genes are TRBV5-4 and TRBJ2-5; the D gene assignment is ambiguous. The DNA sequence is TGTGCCAGCAGCTTTGACCTCCGGGAGACCCAGTACTTC. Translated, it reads CASSFDLRETQYF.